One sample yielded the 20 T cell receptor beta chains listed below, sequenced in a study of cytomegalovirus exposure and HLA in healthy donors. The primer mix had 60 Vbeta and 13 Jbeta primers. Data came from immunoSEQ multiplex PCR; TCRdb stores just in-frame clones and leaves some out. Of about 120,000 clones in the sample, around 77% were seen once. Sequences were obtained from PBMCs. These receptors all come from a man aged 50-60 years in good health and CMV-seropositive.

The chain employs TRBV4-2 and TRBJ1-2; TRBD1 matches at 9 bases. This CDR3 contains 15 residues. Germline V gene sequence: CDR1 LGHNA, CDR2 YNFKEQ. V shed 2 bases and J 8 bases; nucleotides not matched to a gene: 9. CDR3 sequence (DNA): TGTGCCAGCAGCCAAAGCCGGGACAGGGAAACGGGCTACACCTTC. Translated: CASSQSRDRETGYTF.

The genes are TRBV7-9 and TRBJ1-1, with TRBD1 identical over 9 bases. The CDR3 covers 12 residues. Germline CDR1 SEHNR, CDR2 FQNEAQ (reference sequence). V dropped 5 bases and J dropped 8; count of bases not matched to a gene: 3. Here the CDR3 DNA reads TGTGCCAGCAGCCCAGGACAGGGGGAAGCTTTCTTT. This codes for CASSPGQGEAFF.

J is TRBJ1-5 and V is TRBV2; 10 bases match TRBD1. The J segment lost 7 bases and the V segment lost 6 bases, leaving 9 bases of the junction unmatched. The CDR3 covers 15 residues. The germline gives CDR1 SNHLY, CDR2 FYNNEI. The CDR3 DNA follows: TGTGCCAGCAGAAGGGCCGGGACAGGGGCACAGCCCCAGCATTTT. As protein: CASRRAGTGAQPQHF. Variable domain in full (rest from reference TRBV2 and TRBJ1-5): EPEVTQTPSHQVTQMGQEVILRCVPISNHLYFYWYRQILGQKVEFLVSFYNNEISEKSEIFDDQFSVERPDGSNFTLKIRSTKLEDSAMYFCASRRAGTGAQPQHFGDGTRLSIL.

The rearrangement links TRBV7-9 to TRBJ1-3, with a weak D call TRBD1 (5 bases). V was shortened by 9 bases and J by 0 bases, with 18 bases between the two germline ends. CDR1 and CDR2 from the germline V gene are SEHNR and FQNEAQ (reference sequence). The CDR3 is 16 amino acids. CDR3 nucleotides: TGTGCCAGTATTAAAGGGGCGGACCTCTCTGGAAACACCATATATTTT. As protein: CASIKGADLSGNTIYF.

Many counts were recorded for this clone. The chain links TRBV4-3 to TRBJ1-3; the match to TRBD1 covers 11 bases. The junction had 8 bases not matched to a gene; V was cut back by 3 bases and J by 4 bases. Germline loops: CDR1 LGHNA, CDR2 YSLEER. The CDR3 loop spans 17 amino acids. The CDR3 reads CASSQGPGTGGGNTIYF. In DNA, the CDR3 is TGCGCCAGCAGCCAGGGACCCGGGACAGGGGGAGGAAACACCATATATTTT.

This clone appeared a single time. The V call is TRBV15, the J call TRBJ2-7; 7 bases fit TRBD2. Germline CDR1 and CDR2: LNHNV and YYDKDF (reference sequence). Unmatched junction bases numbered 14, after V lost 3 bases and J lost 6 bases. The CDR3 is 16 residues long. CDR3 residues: CATSRGPGGVGGEQYF. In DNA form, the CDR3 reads TGTGCCACCAGCAGGGGGCCGGGGGGTGTGGGCGGCGAGCAGTACTTC.

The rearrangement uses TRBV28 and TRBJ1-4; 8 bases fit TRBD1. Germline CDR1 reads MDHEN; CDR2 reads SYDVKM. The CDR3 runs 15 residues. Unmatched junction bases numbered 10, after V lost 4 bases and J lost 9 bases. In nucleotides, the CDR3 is TGTGCCAGCAGTTCAGAGGACAGGGAATGGAAAAAACTGTTTTTT. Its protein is CASSSEDREWKKLFF.

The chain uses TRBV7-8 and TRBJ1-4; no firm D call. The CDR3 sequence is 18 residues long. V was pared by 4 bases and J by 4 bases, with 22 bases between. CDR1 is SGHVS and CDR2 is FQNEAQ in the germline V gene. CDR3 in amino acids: CASSSVMRPEGYNEKLFF. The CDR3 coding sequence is TGTGCCAGCAGCTCAGTAATGAGGCCCGAGGGATATAATGAAAAACTGTTTTTT.

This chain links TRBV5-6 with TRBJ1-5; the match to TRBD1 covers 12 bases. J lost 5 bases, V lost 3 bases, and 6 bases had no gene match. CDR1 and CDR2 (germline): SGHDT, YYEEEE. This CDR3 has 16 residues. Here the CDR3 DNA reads TGTGCCAGCAGCTCCACCGGGACAGGGGGCTATCAGCCCCAGCATTTT. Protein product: CASSSTGTGGYQPQHF.

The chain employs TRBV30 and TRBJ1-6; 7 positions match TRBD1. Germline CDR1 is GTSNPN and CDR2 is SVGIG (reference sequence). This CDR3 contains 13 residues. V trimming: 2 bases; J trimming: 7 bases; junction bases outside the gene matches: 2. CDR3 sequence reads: CAWSKGANSPLHF. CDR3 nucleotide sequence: TGTGCCTGGAGTAAGGGGGCGAATTCACCCCTCCACTTT.

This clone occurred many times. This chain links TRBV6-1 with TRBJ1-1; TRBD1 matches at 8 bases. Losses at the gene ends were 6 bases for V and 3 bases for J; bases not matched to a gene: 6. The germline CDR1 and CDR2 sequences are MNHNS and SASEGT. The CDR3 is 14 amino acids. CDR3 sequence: CASRWTGRDTEAFF. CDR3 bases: TGTGCCAGCAGGTGGACAGGGAGGGACACTGAAGCTTTCTTT.

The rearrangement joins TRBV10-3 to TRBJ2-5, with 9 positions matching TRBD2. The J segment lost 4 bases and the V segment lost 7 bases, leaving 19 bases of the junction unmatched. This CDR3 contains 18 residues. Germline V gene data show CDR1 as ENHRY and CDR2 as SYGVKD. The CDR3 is CAIKSAASGAGRGETQYF. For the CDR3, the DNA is TGTGCCATCAAGAGCGCGGCTAGCGGGGCCGGACGTGGAGAGACCCAGTACTTC.

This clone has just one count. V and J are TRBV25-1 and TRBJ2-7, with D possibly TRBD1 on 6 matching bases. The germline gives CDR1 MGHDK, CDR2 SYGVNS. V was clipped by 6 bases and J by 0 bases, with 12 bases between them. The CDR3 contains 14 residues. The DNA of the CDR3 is TGTGCCAGCAGGGGTCAGGGGTTCTCCTACGAGCAGTACTTC. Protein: CASRGQGFSYEQYF.

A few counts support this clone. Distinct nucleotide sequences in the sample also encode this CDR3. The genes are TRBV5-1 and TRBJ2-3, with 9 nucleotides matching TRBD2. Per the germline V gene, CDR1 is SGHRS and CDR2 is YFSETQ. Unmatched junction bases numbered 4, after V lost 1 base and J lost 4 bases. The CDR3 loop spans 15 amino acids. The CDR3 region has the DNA TGCGCCAGCAGCTTGAGTAGCGGGGGCCCAGATACGCAGTATTTT. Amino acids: CASSLSSGGPDTQYF.

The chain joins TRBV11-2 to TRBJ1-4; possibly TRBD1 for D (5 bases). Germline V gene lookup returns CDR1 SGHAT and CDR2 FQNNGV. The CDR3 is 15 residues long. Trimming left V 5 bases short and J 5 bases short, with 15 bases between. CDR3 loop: CASSPRGGLNEKLFF. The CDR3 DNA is TGTGCCAGCAGCCCTAGGGGAGGACTGAATGAAAAACTGTTTTTT.

Here the CDR3 reads CAIGRGADTGELFF. CDR3 nucleotide sequence: TGTGCCATCGGGCGCGGGGCGGACACCGGGGAGCTGTTTTTT. V is TRBV10-3 and J is TRBJ2-2; the D gene is possibly TRBD2 (6 bases). The ends were cut back, 8 bases at V and 3 bases at J, with 13 bases in the middle. CDR1 is ENHRY and CDR2 is SYGVKD in the germline V gene. The CDR3 is made up of 14 amino acids.

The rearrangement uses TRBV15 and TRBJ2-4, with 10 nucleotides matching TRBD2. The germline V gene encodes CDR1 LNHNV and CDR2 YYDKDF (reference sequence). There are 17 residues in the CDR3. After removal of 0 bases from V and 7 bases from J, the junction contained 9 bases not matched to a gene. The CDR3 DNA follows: TGTGCCACCAGCAGAGATAGAGCTAGCGGGAGAATGAACATTCAGTACTTC. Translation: CATSRDRASGRMNIQYF. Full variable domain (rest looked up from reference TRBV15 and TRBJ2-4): DAMVIQNPRYQVTQFGKPVTLSCSQTLNHNVMYWYQQKSSQAPKLLFHYYDKDFNNEADTPDNFQSRRPNTSFCFLDIRSPGLGDTAMYLCATSRDRASGRMNIQYFGAGTRLSVL.

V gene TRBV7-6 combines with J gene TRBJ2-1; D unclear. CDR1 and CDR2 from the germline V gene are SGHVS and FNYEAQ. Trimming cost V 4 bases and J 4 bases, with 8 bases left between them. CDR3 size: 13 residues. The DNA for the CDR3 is TGTGCCAGCAGCTCCTACCTATACAATGAGCAGTTCTTC. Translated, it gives CASSSYLYNEQFF.

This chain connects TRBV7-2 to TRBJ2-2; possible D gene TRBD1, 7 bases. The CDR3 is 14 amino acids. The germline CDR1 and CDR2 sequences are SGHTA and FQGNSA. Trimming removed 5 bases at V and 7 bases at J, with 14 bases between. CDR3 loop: CASSRRGRGGELFF. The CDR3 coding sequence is TGTGCCAGCAGCCGGAGGGGGCGAGGCGGGGAGCTGTTTTTT.

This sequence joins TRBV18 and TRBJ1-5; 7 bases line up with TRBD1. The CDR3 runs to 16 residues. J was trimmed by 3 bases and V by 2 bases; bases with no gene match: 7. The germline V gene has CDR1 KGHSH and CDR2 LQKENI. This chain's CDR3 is CASSPSSTGNNQPQHF. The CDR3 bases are TGTGCCAGCTCACCAAGCTCGACAGGGAACAATCAGCCCCAGCATTTT.